One and the same sample provided the 18 T cell receptor beta chains below, sequenced in a study of shared clonotypes between healthy human individuals. Naivety among CD8 cells was defined by CD45RO negativity and positive CCR7 selection, thereby excluding terminally differentiated effector memory CD45RA+ cells. Sequencing used immunoSEQ multiplex PCR; TCRdb keeps in-frame clones, though not all of them. Of about 800,000 clones listed, 96% are singletons. Sequenced: naive CD8+ T cells sorted from blood. The origin of the receptors is a young man in good health.

This sequence joins TRBV5-4 and TRBJ2-2; TRBD1 agrees at 8 bases. V dropped 3 bases and J dropped 5; count of bases not matched to a gene: 9. CDR3 length: 16 amino acids. Germline values: CDR1 SGHNT, CDR2 YYREEE (reference sequence). CDR3 bases: TGTGCCAGCAGCTGGTTCGGGACAGGCGGTACCGGGGAGCTGTTTTTT. Protein product: CASSWFGTGGTGELFF.

The gene calls are TRBV29-1 and TRBJ2-1; D may be TRBD1 (5 bases). There are 16 residues in the CDR3. CDR1 is SQVTM and CDR2 is ANQGSEA in the germline V gene. Between the trimmed V and J ends, which lost 0 bases and 0 bases, there was a span of 12 bases. CDR3 amino acids: CSVEENQGLSYNEQFF. In nucleotides, the CDR3 is TGCAGCGTTGAAGAAAATCAGGGTCTCTCCTACAATGAGCAGTTCTTC.

This clone has only one observation. V is TRBV7-3 and J is TRBJ2-2, with a tentative D call TRBD2 (5 bases). Germline loops: CDR1 SGHTA, CDR2 FQGTGA. The CDR3 runs 16 residues. Trimming cost V 2 bases and J 5 bases, with 15 bases left between them. CDR3 nucleotide sequence: TGTGCCAGCAGCTTACCCAGCGGATATCCAACCGGGGAGCTGTTTTTT. The encoded protein is CASSLPSGYPTGELFF.

V usage is TRBV6-1 and J usage is TRBJ1-1, with 9 bases that match TRBD1. The CDR3 contains 15 residues. The germline gives CDR1 MNHNS, CDR2 SASEGT. Trimming at V came to 2 bases and at J to 5 bases, leaving 6 bases not matched to a gene. The CDR3 here is CASSERGQGRTEAFF. The CDR3 bases are TGTGCCAGCAGTGAAAGGGGACAGGGTCGAACTGAAGCTTTCTTT.

The table lists this clone with a count of one. The rearrangement joins TRBV7-2 to TRBJ2-5, with a possible D match to TRBD1 (6 bases). V was cut by 8 bases and J by 3 bases, with 13 bases left in between. The germline CDR1 and CDR2 sequences are SGHTA and FQGNSA. The CDR3 is 13 amino acids. The chain's CDR3 is CASGLNREETQYF. The CDR3 nucleotides are TGTGCCAGCGGCCTAAACAGGGAAGAGACCCAGTACTTC.

The chain couples TRBV27 to TRBJ2-1; D call uncertain. The germline V gene has CDR1 MNHEY and CDR2 SMNVEV (reference sequence). V dropped 7 bases and J dropped 0 bases, with 13 bases sitting between them. This CDR3 is built from 15 residues. CDR3 DNA sequence: TGTGCCAGCATGGGTAGGTTGAGCTCCTACAATGAGCAGTTCTTC. It specifies CASMGRLSSYNEQFF.

The chain employs TRBV9 and TRBJ2-1; 14 nucleotides agree with TRBD2. The J segment lost 8 bases and the V segment lost 0 bases, leaving 4 bases of the junction unmatched. CDR3 length equals 16 residues. Germline CDR1 and CDR2: SGDLS and YYNGEE. CDR3 in DNA: TGTGCCAGCAGCGTAGTAGGGACTAGCGGGAGCGATGAGCAGTTCTTC. This sequence encodes CASSVVGTSGSDEQFF.

The J gene is TRBJ2-5, the V gene TRBV25-1, with D perhaps TRBD2 (7 bases). Germline lookup yields CDR1 MGHDK and CDR2 SYGVNS. The CDR3 extends over 13 amino acids. V was cut by 5 bases and J by 4 bases, with 11 bases left in between. The CDR3 region is CASSRGAGETQYF. Here the CDR3 DNA reads TGTGCCAGCAGTCGGGGGGCGGGAGAGACCCAGTACTTC.

This chain joins TRBV11-2 and TRBJ2-5; TRBD1 matches at 10 bases. V lost 7 bases to trimming and J lost 1 base; unmatched junction nucleotides: 6. The germline V gene encodes CDR1 SGHAT and CDR2 FQNNGV. CDR3 size: 15 residues. The CDR3 region has the DNA TGTGCCAGCACCGGGACAGGGGCCTTCCAAGAGACCCAGTACTTC. Amino acid sequence: CASTGTGAFQETQYF.

The chain joins TRBV7-8 to TRBJ2-5; 9 bases line up with TRBD2. CDR3 length: 16 residues. J gave up 1 base and V 3 bases, and 6 bases lay outside the gene matches. In germline, CDR1 is SGHVS, CDR2 FQNEAQ. The chain's CDR3 is CASSFRRGLAQETQYF. CDR3 DNA sequence: TGTGCCAGCAGCTTTCGTAGGGGACTAGCCCAAGAGACCCAGTACTTC.

The chain joins TRBV7-9 to TRBJ2-7, with 8 bases lining up with TRBD2. CDR3 length: 18 amino acids. The V gene end was trimmed by 4 bases and the J gene end by 0 bases; junction bases not matched to a gene: 14. Germline CDR1 SEHNR, CDR2 FQNEAQ (reference sequence). CDR3 residues: CASSSPAGSGENSYEQYF. CDR3 bases: TGTGCCAGCAGCTCCCCCGCGGGTAGCGGGGAAAACTCCTACGAGCAGTACTTC.

V gene TRBV7-9 combines with J gene TRBJ2-2; 10 bases agree with TRBD1. Germline CDR1 is SEHNR and CDR2 is FQNEAQ (reference sequence). There are 18 residues in the CDR3. Germline trimming cut 3 bases from V and 3 bases from J; bases unmatched to any gene: 10. The CDR3 sequence is CASSFLRGQGYDTGELFF. CDR3 nucleotides: TGTGCCAGCAGCTTTCTCCGGGGACAGGGGTATGACACCGGGGAGCTGTTTTTT.

The chain uses TRBV11-2 and TRBJ2-2; D may be TRBD1 or TRBD2 (6 bases each). The CDR3 loop spans 16 amino acids. Germline assignment: CDR1 SGHAT and CDR2 FQNNGV. Trimming left V 5 bases short and J 4 bases short, with 17 bases between. For the CDR3, the DNA is TGTGCCAGCAGCGGCCGTTTGTCGGGGGCCACCGGGGAGCTGTTTTTT. It is translated as CASSGRLSGATGELFF.

The rearrangement uses TRBV29-1 and TRBJ2-2; TRBD1 matches 9 bases. The length of the CDR3 is 14 residues. CDR1 is SQVTM, CDR2 ANQGSEA, per germline. Losses at the gene ends were 4 bases for V and 6 bases for J; bases not matched to a gene: 6. DNA for the CDR3: TGCAGCGTTGTACAGGGGGCATCGTCCGGGGAGCTGTTTTTT. It translates to CSVVQGASSGELFF.

V usage is TRBV4-1 and J usage is TRBJ2-2; 10 bases are shared with TRBD2. Trimming at V came to 4 bases and at J to 5 bases, leaving 13 bases not matched to a gene. The CDR3 runs to 18 residues. Germline-derived CDR1 and CDR2 are MGHRA and YSYEKL. CDR3 loop: CASSLTSASGSRTGELFF. DNA of the CDR3: TGCGCCAGCAGCCTAACCTCCGCTAGCGGGAGCCGGACCGGGGAGCTGTTTTTT.

The chain joins TRBV5-5 to TRBJ1-2, with TRBD1 identical over 9 bases. This CDR3 region has 13 residues. V gave up 5 bases and J gave up 6 bases; unmatched junction bases: 5. Germline V CDR1 and CDR2: SGHKS, YYEKEE (reference sequence). CDR3 loop: CASRRDREDGYTF. In DNA form, the CDR3 reads TGTGCCAGCAGACGGGACAGGGAGGATGGCTACACCTTC. Full variable domain (rest looked up from reference TRBV5-5 and TRBJ1-2): DAGVTQSPTHLIKTRGQQVTLRCSPISGHKSVSWYQQVLGQGPQFIFQYYEKEERGRGNFPDRFSARQFPNYSSELNVNALLLGDSALYLCASRRDREDGYTFGSGTRLTVV.

The chain combines TRBV29-1 with TRBJ1-5; 9 bases are shared with TRBD1. V was clipped by 7 bases and J by 8 bases; unmatched bases: 12. The CDR3 spans 14 residues. Germline CDR1 and CDR2: SQVTM and ANQGSEA. CDR3 sequence reads: CSAWDRADLEPQHF. The CDR3 coding sequence is TGCAGCGCCTGGGACAGGGCGGATTTGGAGCCCCAGCATTTT.

The J gene is TRBJ2-7, the V gene TRBV6-5; tentatively, D is TRBD2 (5 bases). This CDR3 has 14 residues. Trimming stripped 5 bases from V and 3 bases from J, with 14 bases between. Germline CDR1 MNHEY, CDR2 SVGAGI. The CDR3 nucleotides are TGTGCCAGCAGTCCGCAGGTGGGAGTCTACGAGCAGTACTTC. Translating gives CASSPQVGVYEQYF.